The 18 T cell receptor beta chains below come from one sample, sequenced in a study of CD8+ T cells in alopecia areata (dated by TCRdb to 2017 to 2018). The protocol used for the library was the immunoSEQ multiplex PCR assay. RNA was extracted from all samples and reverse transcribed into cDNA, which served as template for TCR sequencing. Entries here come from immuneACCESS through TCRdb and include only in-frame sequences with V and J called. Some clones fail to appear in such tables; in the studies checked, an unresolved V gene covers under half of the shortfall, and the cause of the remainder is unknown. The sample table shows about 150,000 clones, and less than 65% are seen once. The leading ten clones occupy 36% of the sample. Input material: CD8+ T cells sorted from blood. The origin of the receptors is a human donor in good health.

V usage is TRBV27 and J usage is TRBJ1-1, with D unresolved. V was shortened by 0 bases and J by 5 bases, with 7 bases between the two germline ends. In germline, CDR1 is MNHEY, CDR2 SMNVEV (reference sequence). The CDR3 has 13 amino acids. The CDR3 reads CASSLSMGTEAFF. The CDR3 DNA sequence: TGTGCCAGCAGTTTATCCATGGGGACTGAAGCTTTCTTT.

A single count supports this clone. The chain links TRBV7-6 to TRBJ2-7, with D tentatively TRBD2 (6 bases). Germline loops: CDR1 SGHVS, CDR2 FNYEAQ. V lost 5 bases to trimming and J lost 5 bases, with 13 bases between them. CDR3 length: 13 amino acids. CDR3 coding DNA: TGTGCCAGCAGCGCGGACACGGGGGACGAGCAGTACTTC. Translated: CASSADTGDEQYF.

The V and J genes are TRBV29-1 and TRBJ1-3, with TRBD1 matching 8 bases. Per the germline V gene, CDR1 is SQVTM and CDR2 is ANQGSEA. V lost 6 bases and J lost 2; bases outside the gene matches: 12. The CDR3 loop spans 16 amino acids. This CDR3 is CSVVRGQGKAGNTIYF. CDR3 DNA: TGCAGCGTAGTACGCGGACAGGGAAAAGCTGGAAACACCATATATTTT.

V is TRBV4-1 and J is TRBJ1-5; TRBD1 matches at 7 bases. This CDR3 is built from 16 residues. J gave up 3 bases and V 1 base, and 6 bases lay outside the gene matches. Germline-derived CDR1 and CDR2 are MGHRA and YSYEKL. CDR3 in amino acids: CASSQVAGGNNQPQHF. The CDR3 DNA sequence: TGCGCCAGCAGCCAAGTGGCAGGGGGGAACAATCAGCCCCAGCATTTT.

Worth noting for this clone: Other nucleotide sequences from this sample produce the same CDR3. CDR3 bases: TGCGCCAGCAGCTTGGCTAGCGGTTCCTACGAGCAGTACTTC. Translating it yields CASSLASGSYEQYF. The chain combines TRBV5-1 with TRBJ2-7; 7 bases align to TRBD2. J lost 1 base, V lost 0 bases, and 1 base had no gene match. This CDR3 region has 14 residues. Germline lookup yields CDR1 SGHRS and CDR2 YFSETQ.

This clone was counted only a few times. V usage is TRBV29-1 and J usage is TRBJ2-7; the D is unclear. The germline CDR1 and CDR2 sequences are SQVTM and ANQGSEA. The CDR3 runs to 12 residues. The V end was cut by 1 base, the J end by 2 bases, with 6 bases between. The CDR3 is CSVEVETYEQYF. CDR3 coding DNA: TGCAGCGTTGAAGTAGAAACCTACGAGCAGTACTTC.

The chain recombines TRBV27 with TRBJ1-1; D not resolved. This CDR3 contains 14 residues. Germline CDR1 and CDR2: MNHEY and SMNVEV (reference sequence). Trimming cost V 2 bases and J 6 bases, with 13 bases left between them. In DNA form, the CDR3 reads TGTGCCAGCAGTTTACAGACCGGTTCTGCTGAAGCTTTCTTT. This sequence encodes CASSLQTGSAEAFF.

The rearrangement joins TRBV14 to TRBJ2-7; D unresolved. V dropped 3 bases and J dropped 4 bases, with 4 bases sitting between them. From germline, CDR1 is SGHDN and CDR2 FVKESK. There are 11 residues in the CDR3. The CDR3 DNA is TGTGCCAGCAGCCAGGGATACGAGCAGTACTTC. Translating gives CASSQGYEQYF.

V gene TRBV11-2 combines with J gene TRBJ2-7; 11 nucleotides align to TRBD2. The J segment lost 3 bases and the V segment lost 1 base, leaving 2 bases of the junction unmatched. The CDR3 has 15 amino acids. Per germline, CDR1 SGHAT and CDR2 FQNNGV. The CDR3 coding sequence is TGTGCCAGCAGCTTAGGCCTAGCGGGAGGCTACGAGCAGTACTTC. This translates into CASSLGLAGGYEQYF.

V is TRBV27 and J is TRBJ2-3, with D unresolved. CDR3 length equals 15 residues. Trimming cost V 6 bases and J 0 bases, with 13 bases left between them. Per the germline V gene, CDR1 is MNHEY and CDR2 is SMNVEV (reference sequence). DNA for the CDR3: TGTGCCAGCAGCCTCTCTGTAGCTAGCACAGATACGCAGTATTTT. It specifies CASSLSVASTDTQYF.

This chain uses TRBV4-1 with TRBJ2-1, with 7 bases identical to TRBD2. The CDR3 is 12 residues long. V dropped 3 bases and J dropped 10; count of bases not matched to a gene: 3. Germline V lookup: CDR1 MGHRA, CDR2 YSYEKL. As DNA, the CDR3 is TGCGCCAGCAGCCATCCAGCGGGGGAGCAGTTCTTC. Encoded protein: CASSHPAGEQFF.

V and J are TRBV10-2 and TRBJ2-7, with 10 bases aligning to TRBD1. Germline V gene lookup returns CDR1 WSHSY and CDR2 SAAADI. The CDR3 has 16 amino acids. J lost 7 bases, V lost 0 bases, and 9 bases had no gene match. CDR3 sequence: CASSESRTGGSGEQYF. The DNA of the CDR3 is TGCGCCAGCAGTGAGTCGAGGACAGGGGGGAGTGGTGAGCAGTACTTC.

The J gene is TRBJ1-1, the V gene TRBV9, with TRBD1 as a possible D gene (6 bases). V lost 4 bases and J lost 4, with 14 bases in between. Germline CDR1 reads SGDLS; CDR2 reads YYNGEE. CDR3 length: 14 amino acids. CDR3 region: CASSPRGGATEAFF. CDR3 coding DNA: TGTGCCAGCAGCCCCCGCGGGGGGGCCACTGAAGCTTTCTTT.

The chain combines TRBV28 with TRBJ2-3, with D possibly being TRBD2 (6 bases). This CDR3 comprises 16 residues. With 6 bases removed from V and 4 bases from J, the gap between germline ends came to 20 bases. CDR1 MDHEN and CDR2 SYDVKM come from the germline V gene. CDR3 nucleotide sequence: TGTGCCAGCAGAAAAACGGGACTCTCTTTGGCAGATACGCAGTATTTT. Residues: CASRKTGLSLADTQYF.

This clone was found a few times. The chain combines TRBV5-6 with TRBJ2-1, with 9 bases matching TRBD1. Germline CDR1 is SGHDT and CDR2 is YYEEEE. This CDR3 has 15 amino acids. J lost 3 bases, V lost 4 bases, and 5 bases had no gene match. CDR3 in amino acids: CASSPGTGYYNEQFF. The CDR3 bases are TGTGCCAGCAGCCCCGGGACAGGGTACTACAATGAGCAGTTCTTC.

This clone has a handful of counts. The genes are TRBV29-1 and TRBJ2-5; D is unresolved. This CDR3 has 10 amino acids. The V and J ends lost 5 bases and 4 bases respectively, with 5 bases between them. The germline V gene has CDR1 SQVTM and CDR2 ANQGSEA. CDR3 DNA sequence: TGCAGCGTTCTAGGAGAGACCCAGTACTTC. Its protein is CSVLGETQYF.

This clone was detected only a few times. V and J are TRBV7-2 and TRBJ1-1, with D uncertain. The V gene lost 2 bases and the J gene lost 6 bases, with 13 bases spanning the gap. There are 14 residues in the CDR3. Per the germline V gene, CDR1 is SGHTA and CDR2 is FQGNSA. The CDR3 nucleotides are TGTGCCAGCAGCTTAAAGCACCAATACCCTGAAGCTTTCTTT. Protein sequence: CASSLKHQYPEAFF.

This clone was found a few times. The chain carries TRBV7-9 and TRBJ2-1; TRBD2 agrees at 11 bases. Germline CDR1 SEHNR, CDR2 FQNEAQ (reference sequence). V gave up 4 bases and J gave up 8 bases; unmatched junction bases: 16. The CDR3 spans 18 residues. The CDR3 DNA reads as TGTGCCAGCAGCTCCGGAGATAGCGGGAGGGGCCCTAACTATGAGCAGTTCTTC. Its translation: CASSSGDSGRGPNYEQFF.